Following are 10 T cell receptor beta chains from one sample sequenced in a study of cytomegalovirus exposure and HLA in healthy donors. PCR involved 60 Vbeta and 13 Jbeta primers. Assay used: immunoSEQ multiplex PCR; TCRdb lists only in-frame clones, some missing. The sample yields about 150,000 clones, 60% to 80% seen once. The source material was PBMCs. The receptor set was obtained from a male donor in good health and CMV-seronegative.

This clone was detected once. The chain is built from TRBV15 and TRBJ2-1; D uncertain. With 0 bases removed from V and 3 bases from J, the gap between germline ends came to 3 bases. CDR3 length: 13 residues. The germline gives CDR1 LNHNV, CDR2 YYDKDF (reference sequence). DNA for the CDR3: TGTGCCACCAGCAGAGATAGCTACAATGAGCAGTTCTTC. It translates to CATSRDSYNEQFF. Together with reference TRBV15 and TRBJ2-1, the CDR3 gives the full variable domain: DAMVIQNPRYQVTQFGKPVTLSCSQTLNHNVMYWYQQKSSQAPKLLFHYYDKDFNNEADTPDNFQSRRPNTSFCFLDIRSPGLGDTAMYLCATSRDSYNEQFFGPGTRLTVL.

The rearrangement uses TRBV6-1 and TRBJ1-2; D gene ambiguous. Germline CDR1 reads MNHNS; CDR2 reads SASEGT. With 10 bases removed from V and 4 bases from J, the gap between germline ends came to 10 bases. The CDR3 length is 11 residues. The CDR3 DNA reads TGTGCCACCAGGATACTCTATGGCTACACCTTC. This gives the protein CATRILYGYTF.

This chain links TRBV5-4 with TRBJ2-6, with a tentative D call TRBD1 (6 bases). Deletions cut 4 bases from V and 0 bases from J, with 17 bases between. The CDR3 has 18 amino acids. Germline V gene lookup returns CDR1 SGHNT and CDR2 YYREEE (reference sequence). CDR3 protein: CASSGRVGHHSGANVLTF. The CDR3 DNA sequence: TGTGCCAGCAGCGGCCGCGTGGGACATCACTCTGGGGCCAACGTCCTGACTTTC.

This CDR3 is CASTAISGNTIYF. As DNA, the CDR3 is TGTGCCAGCACAGCGATCTCTGGAAACACCATATATTTT. The rearrangement joins TRBV5-4 to TRBJ1-3, with D uncertain. In germline, CDR1 is SGHNT, CDR2 YYREEE (reference sequence). This CDR3 is built from 13 residues. V was trimmed by 6 bases and J by 0 bases, leaving 7 bases between them. The full variable domain, with the rest looked up from reference TRBV5-4 and TRBJ1-3, is ETGVTQSPTHLIKTRGQQVTLRCSSQSGHNTVSWYQQALGQGPQFIFQYYREEENGRGNFPPRFSGLQFPNYSSELNVNALELDDSALYLCASTAISGNTIYFGEGSWLTVV.

This clone was seen only once. V is TRBV19 and J is TRBJ2-7; the match to TRBD2 covers 12 bases. CDR3 length: 15 residues. The germline CDR1 and CDR2 sequences are LNHDA and SQIVND (reference sequence). J lost 3 bases, V lost 4 bases, and 4 bases had no gene match. CDR3 in amino acids: CASSTGLAGYYEQYF. CDR3 coding DNA: TGTGCCAGTAGTACCGGACTAGCGGGGTACTACGAGCAGTACTTC. Based on the CDR3 plus reference TRBV19 and TRBJ2-7, the full variable domain is DGGITQSPKYLFRKEGQNVTLSCEQNLNHDAMYWYRQDPGQGLRLIYYSQIVNDFQKGDIAEGYSVSREKKESFPLTVTSAQKNPTAFYLCASSTGLAGYYEQYFGPGTRLTVT.

The V call is TRBV2, the J call TRBJ1-2; D is possibly TRBD1 (5 bases). Trimming pared 6 bases from V and 6 bases from J, leaving 17 bases between. Germline V CDR1 and CDR2: SNHLY, FYNNEI. CDR3 length: 14 residues. The CDR3 sequence: CASRIPQGVDGYTF. As DNA, the CDR3 is TGTGCCAGCAGGATACCGCAGGGTGTCGATGGCTACACCTTC.

J is TRBJ1-1 and V is TRBV27; D is ambiguous. V was trimmed by 0 bases and J by 3 bases, leaving 5 bases between them. The CDR3 totals 13 residues. Germline CDR1 MNHEY, CDR2 SMNVEV (reference sequence). In DNA, the CDR3 is TGTGCCAGCAGTTTATCCCCTTACACTGAAGCTTTCTTT. Its translation is CASSLSPYTEAFF.

The chain joins TRBV14 to TRBJ2-7; D is perhaps TRBD1 (5 bases). This CDR3 is 14 amino acids long. The ends were cut back, 0 bases at V and 5 bases at J, with 11 bases in the middle. Germline values: CDR1 SGHDN, CDR2 FVKESK. The CDR3 reads CASSQEAGQDEQYF. CDR3 DNA sequence: TGTGCCAGCAGCCAAGAGGCAGGGCAGGACGAGCAGTACTTC.

V and J are TRBV28 and TRBJ2-1; 9 bases agree with TRBD1. Germline assignment: CDR1 MDHEN and CDR2 SYDVKM. V dropped 8 bases and J dropped 2; count of bases not matched to a gene: 10. The CDR3 consists of 16 residues. CDR3 protein: CASAPGRDRAYNEQFF. CDR3 bases: TGTGCCAGCGCCCCTGGGCGGGACAGGGCCTACAATGAGCAGTTCTTC.

This sequence joins TRBV6-1 and TRBJ1-1, with D maybe TRBD1 (5 bases). Germline V gene sequence: CDR1 MNHNS, CDR2 SASEGT. There are 16 residues in the CDR3. Deletions cut 4 bases from V and 0 bases from J, with 15 bases between. The CDR3 loop reads CASSVQAGGLNTEAFF. The CDR3 DNA is TGTGCCAGCAGTGTCCAGGCGGGGGGATTGAACACTGAAGCTTTCTTT.